The source of this T cell receptor (beta chain) is a study of regulatory T cells in long-lasting Graves disease. Study-level information: Graves' patients with a new diagnosis had received antithyroid drugs under 3 months. Study results and caveats: With persistent disease, TRBV28, TRBJ1-2 and TRBJ2-5 were the favored segments.

Combining iRepertoire HTBI primers with Arm-PCR of CDR3 regions, the authors built TCR beta libraries. MiXCR was run by TCRdb on the multiplex PCR reads, yielding one entry per CDR3 protein. Of over 500,000 distinct CDR3 sequences in the sample, about 15% were seen once. This clonotype turned up a few times. Its specificity is not known. V lost 10 bases and J lost 10; bases outside the gene matches: 17. Germline V gene data show CDR1 as MGHDK and CDR2 as SYGVNS. This CDR3 region has 15 residues. Time point noted: newly diagnosed GD, antithyroid drugs for less than 3 months. PBMCs provided the RNA from which the TCR library was made. These data were likewise used in another study, on T cells in Graves' hyperthyroidism and ophthalmopathy. From that second work: During a first-round RT-PCR of the TCR CDR3, the HTBI primer set was used. Ophthalmopathy prediction by the model preceded onset by a median about 6 months.

The chain combines TRBV25-1 with TRBJ2-1; 9 bases agree with TRBD1. The source is a woman aged 25 to 39 with Graves disease. The specimen was peripheral blood mononuclear cells (PBMCs), collected at new diagnosis, from a patient treated with antithyroid drugs. The CDR3 coding sequence is TGTGCCACGGCCCTTGGCGGGACAGGGTTTGACGAGCAGTTCTTC. Translating gives CATALGGTGFDEQFF.